The present T cell receptor (beta chain) was sequenced within a study of T cell repertoires in cytomegalovirus infection. Deletions cut 5 bases from V and 4 bases from J, with 17 bases between. CDR3 length: 15 residues. Germline values: CDR1 DFQATT, CDR2 SNEGSKA (reference sequence). General observations from the study: CMV carriers with the relevant HLA were identified by cumulative public TCR beta family frequency. Dominating the ex vivo response were TCR beta clonotypes that were CMV-specific and HLA-C-restricted.

TCRdb reanalysed the reads using MiXCR and keeps one entry per CDR3 protein. The sample contains 200,000 to 250,000 distinct CDR3 sequences, roughly 6.5% of which appear only once. This clonotype was counted at least ten times. Its antigen is undetermined. The sequence derives from a human donor in good health (CMV status not recorded). Some clones in this sample may be carry-over from other donors' samples. This chain joins TRBV20-1 and TRBJ1-4; D uncertain. Material for sequencing was PBMCs. CDR3 in DNA: TGCAGTGCTCCGCTGTACCGGGAAATTAATGAAAAACTGTTTTTT. Protein sequence: CSAPLYREINEKLFF.